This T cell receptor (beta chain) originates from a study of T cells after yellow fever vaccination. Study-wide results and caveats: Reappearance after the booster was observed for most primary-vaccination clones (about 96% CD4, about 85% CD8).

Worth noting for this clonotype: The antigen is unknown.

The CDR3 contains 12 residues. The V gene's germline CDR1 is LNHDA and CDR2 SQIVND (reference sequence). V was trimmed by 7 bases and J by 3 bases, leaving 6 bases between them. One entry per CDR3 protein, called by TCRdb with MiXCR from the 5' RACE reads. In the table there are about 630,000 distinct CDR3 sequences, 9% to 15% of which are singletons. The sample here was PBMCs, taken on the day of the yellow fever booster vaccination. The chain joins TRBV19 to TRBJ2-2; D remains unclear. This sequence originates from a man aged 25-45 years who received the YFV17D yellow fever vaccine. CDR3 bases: TGTGCCAGTATGAGCTACACCGGGGAGCTGTTTTTT. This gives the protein CASMSYTGELFF.